The 21 T cell receptor beta chains below all came from one sample that was sequenced in a study of blood T cell repertoires in COVID-19. Method: immunoSEQ multiplex PCR; TCRdb's copy keeps in-frame clones and lacks some. Among about 230,000 clones listed, around four fifths were seen once. Sample: peripheral blood. Every receptor here comes from a middle-aged man with acute or convalescent COVID-19.

J is TRBJ1-1 and V is TRBV7-9; TRBD1 matches at 7 bases. This CDR3 has 12 residues. In germline, CDR1 is SEHNR, CDR2 FQNEAQ (reference sequence). V lost 3 bases, J lost 7 bases, and 2 bases stayed unmatched. The CDR3 nucleotides are TGTGCCAGCAGCTTCGGGGACAGTGAAGCTTTCTTT. Translating gives CASSFGDSEAFF.

This clone was recorded once. This chain links TRBV5-6 with TRBJ2-7; TRBD1 matches at 9 bases. CDR1 SGHDT and CDR2 YYEEEE come from the germline V gene. The CDR3 loop spans 16 amino acids. The V and J ends lost 2 bases and 0 bases, in that order; junction bases with no gene match: 6. The CDR3 sequence is CASSFPRQGVSYEQYF. The DNA for the CDR3 is TGTGCCAGCAGCTTCCCACGACAGGGGGTCTCCTACGAGCAGTACTTC.

This clone was found once. V and J are TRBV7-2 and TRBJ1-2, with a possible D match to TRBD1 (5 bases). The germline CDR1 and CDR2 sequences are SGHTA and FQGNSA. V was shortened by 5 bases and J by 6 bases, with 13 bases between the two germline ends. The CDR3 is made up of 13 amino acids. The CDR3 DNA reads as TGTGCCAGCAGCCAGGGCCCACTCCATGGCTACACCTTC. Residues: CASSQGPLHGYTF.

The sample holds a few counts of this clone. Different DNA sequences within this sample yield the same CDR3. The genes are TRBV18 and TRBJ2-5; unclear D gene. With 3 bases removed from V and 2 bases from J, the gap between germline ends came to 4 bases. Germline CDR1 is KGHSH and CDR2 is LQKENI. The CDR3 sequence is 12 residues long. The CDR3 loop is CASSPQQETQYF. CDR3 nucleotides: TGTGCCAGCTCACCTCAGCAAGAGACCCAGTACTTC.

The rearrangement joins TRBV19 to TRBJ1-1, with 10 bases lining up with TRBD1. Trimming removed 4 bases from V and 4 bases from J; junction bases left unmatched: 3. Germline assignment: CDR1 LNHDA and CDR2 SQIVND (reference sequence). This CDR3 contains 14 residues. CDR3 loop: CASSTWTGGTEAFF. DNA of the CDR3: TGTGCCAGTAGTACTTGGACAGGGGGCACTGAAGCTTTCTTT.

The V gene is TRBV7-9, the J gene TRBJ2-3, with D maybe TRBD2 (6 bases). Germline assignment: CDR1 SEHNR and CDR2 FQNEAQ (reference sequence). The CDR3 is 15 amino acids. V lost 5 bases and J 0 bases, leaving 12 bases between the germline ends. The CDR3 loop is CASSRARGSTDTQYF. The CDR3 region has the DNA TGTGCCAGCAGCAGAGCGCGGGGTAGCACAGATACGCAGTATTTT.

This clone was counted between two and nine times. The chain couples TRBV10-1 to TRBJ2-1; TRBD2 matches at 11 bases. V shed 5 bases and J 6 bases; nucleotides not matched to a gene: 18. The CDR3 loop spans 19 amino acids. Germline V lookup: CDR1 WNHNN, CDR2 SYGVQD (reference sequence). CDR3 coding DNA: TGCGCCAGCAGTATCCTAGCGGGAGGCCCCCTCTCCTCTGCCAATGAGCAGTTCTTC. Translated: CASSILAGGPLSSANEQFF.

This clone is labeled as medium-sized (0.01 to 0.1%). The genes are TRBV6-2 or TRBV6-3 and TRBJ2-1; 8 positions match TRBD2. The CDR3 is 15 amino acids. Per the germline V gene, CDR1 is MNHEY and CDR2 is SVGEGT. Losses at the gene ends were 5 bases for V and 2 bases for J; bases not matched to a gene: 5. CDR3: CASSETSEAYNEQFF. The CDR3 DNA reads as TGTGCCAGCAGTGAGACTAGCGAAGCCTACAATGAGCAGTTCTTC.

V and J are TRBV27 and TRBJ1-6; D may be TRBD1 (6 bases). The CDR3 runs to 18 residues. Deletions cut 1 base from V and 6 bases from J, with 19 bases between. Germline V gives CDR1 MNHEY, CDR2 SMNVEV (reference sequence). The CDR3, as DNA: TGTGCCAGCAGTTTATGGGTGGGGGCCTTTCGCGGTAATTCACCCCTCCACTTT. It specifies CASSLWVGAFRGNSPLHF.

The chain carries TRBV5-5 and TRBJ2-1; D is possibly TRBD1 (7 bases). The V end lost 4 bases, the J end lost 9 bases, and 26 bases lay between the germline ends. CDR1 is SGHKS and CDR2 is YYEKEE in the germline V gene (reference sequence). There are 17 residues in the CDR3. The CDR3 spells CASSLGGPGQSLSEQFF. CDR3 in DNA: TGTGCCAGCAGCCTGGGGGGTCCGGGACAGTCACTGAGTGAGCAGTTCTTC.

This rearrangement joins TRBV6-2 or TRBV6-3 to TRBJ2-5; weak D call: TRBD1 (5 bases). The germline V gene has CDR1 MNHEY and CDR2 SVGEGT. V was clipped by 6 bases and J by 7 bases, with 15 bases between them. CDR3 length equals 13 residues. The CDR3 DNA reads as TGTGCCAGCAGCCGACAGTGGCGAGGGACCCAGTACTTC. Translation gives CASSRQWRGTQYF.

The gene calls are TRBV5-1 and TRBJ1-5, with D perhaps TRBD1 (5 bases). V was shortened by 2 bases and J by 4 bases, with 10 bases between the two germline ends. This CDR3 spans 14 amino acids. CDR1 is SGHRS and CDR2 is YFSETQ in the germline V gene. The CDR3 DNA reads as TGCGCCAGCAGCTTCGGACACCCGAATCAGCCCCAGCATTTT. Encoded protein: CASSFGHPNQPQHF.

This clone was picked up a small number of times. The chain links TRBV7-2 to TRBJ1-3; D not certain. CDR1 is SGHTA and CDR2 is FQGNSA in the germline V gene. This CDR3 contains 13 residues. V shed 3 bases and J shed 1 base, with 4 bases lying between them. Here the CDR3 DNA reads TGTGCCAGCAGCTTTCAGTCTGGAAACACCATATATTTT. This translates into CASSFQSGNTIYF.

This sequence joins TRBV18 and TRBJ1-4, with TRBD1 as a possible D gene (6 bases). The V end lost 6 bases, the J end lost 5 bases, and 13 bases lay between the germline ends. This CDR3 comprises 14 residues. Germline values: CDR1 KGHSH, CDR2 LQKENI. CDR3: CASSEKTGNEKLFF. CDR3 bases: TGTGCCAGCTCGGAAAAGACAGGAAATGAAAAACTGTTTTTT.

The gene calls are TRBV10-3 and TRBJ2-7, with D unclear. The germline V and J ends were trimmed by 4 bases and 3 bases, with 13 bases remaining between them. The CDR3 totals 14 residues. Germline CDR1 is ENHRY and CDR2 is SYGVKD. The CDR3 sequence: CAISAGAVNYEQYF. The CDR3 bases are TGTGCCATCAGTGCTGGAGCCGTAAACTACGAGCAGTACTTC.

The CDR3 DNA follows: TGTGCCAGCAGTTACCGGGGACTAGCGGGAGTTGGGCAAGAGACCCAGTACTTC. Protein sequence: CASSYRGLAGVGQETQYF. The chain is built from TRBV6-2 or TRBV6-3 and TRBJ2-5; 14 bases fit TRBD2. The length of the CDR3 is 18 residues. Unmatched junction bases numbered 7, after V lost 2 bases and J lost 2 bases. Germline V lookup: CDR1 MNHEY, CDR2 SVGEGT.

The chain employs TRBV27 and TRBJ1-1; TRBD1 matches 9 bases. The CDR3 contains 13 residues. Germline V gene data show CDR1 as MNHEY and CDR2 as SMNVEV (reference sequence). Trimming removed 7 bases from V and 6 bases from J; junction bases left unmatched: 6. The CDR3 DNA follows: TGTGCCAGCACGACAGGGGGATATTCTGAAGCTTTCTTT. Amino acid sequence: CASTTGGYSEAFF.

The chain employs TRBV2 and TRBJ2-2, with a tentative D call TRBD1 (6 bases). The germline V gene has CDR1 SNHLY and CDR2 FYNNEI. The V and J ends lost 2 bases and 7 bases respectively, with 8 bases between them. This CDR3 is built from 13 residues. The CDR3 DNA is TGTGCCAGCAGTGAAAGGGGGTACGGGGAGCTGTTTTTT. Its translation: CASSERGYGELFF. The full variable domain, its missing parts supplied by reference TRBV2 and TRBJ2-2, is EPEVTQTPSHQVTQMGQEVILRCVPISNHLYFYWYRQILGQKVEFLVSFYNNEISEKSEIFDDQFSVERPDGSNFTLKIRSTKLEDSAMYFCASSERGYGELFFGEGSRLTVL.

This rearrangement joins TRBV6-5 to TRBJ2-1; D uncertain. Germline values: CDR1 MNHEY, CDR2 SVGAGI. The CDR3 has 13 residues. V lost 5 bases and J 5 bases, leaving 10 bases between the germline ends. In nucleotides, the CDR3 is TGTGCCAGCAGTATAGTCGTCGACAATGAGCAGTTCTTC. Encoded protein: CASSIVVDNEQFF.

V is TRBV19 and J is TRBJ1-4, with 7 bases fitting TRBD1. The CDR3 sequence is 15 residues long. From germline, CDR1 is LNHDA and CDR2 SQIVND (reference sequence). J lost 4 bases, V lost 5 bases, and 7 bases had no gene match. The CDR3, as DNA: TGTGCCAGTAGTCCTCGGACAGGCGTTAATGAAAAACTGTTTTTT. The encoded protein is CASSPRTGVNEKLFF.

The CDR3 here is CASRTGTGSETQYF. As DNA, the CDR3 is TGTGCCAGCAGAACCGGGACAGGGTCCGAGACCCAGTACTTC. This chain joins TRBV2 and TRBJ2-5; 9 bases align to TRBD1. V lost 6 bases and J lost 5; bases outside the gene matches: 7. The CDR3 has 14 amino acids. Germline values: CDR1 SNHLY, CDR2 FYNNEI.